These 25 T cell receptor beta chains were sequenced from one sample in a study of T cells in Graves' hyperthyroidism and ophthalmopathy. RNA transcripts gave rise to amplified TCR beta CDR3 regions. TCR CDR3 underwent first-round RT-PCR with the HTBI primer set. TCRdb re-called the multiplex PCR reads through MiXCR, storing one row per CDR3 protein. The sample yields roughly 650,000 distinct CDR3 sequences, approximately 16% seen once. Sequences were obtained from blood. The origin of the receptors is a woman aged 40-49 years with Graves' ophthalmopathy.

This clonotype was detected a few times. V usage is TRBV5-6 and J usage is TRBJ2-7, with D possibly matching TRBD1 (5 bases). Germline V gene lookup returns CDR1 SGHDT and CDR2 YYEEEE. Trimming shortened V by 0 bases and J by 6 bases, and 13 bases separated the two germline ends. The CDR3 has 14 residues. The CDR3 protein is CASSLGQTASEQYF. DNA for the CDR3: TGTGCCAGCAGCTTGGGACAGACGGCGAGCGAGCAGTACTTC.

Note on this clonotype: Just one base apart from a much larger clone, this may be a read error. The chain recombines TRBV7-2 with TRBJ1-1; D gene uncertain. The germline V gene encodes CDR1 SGHTA and CDR2 FQGNSA. This CDR3 has 14 amino acids. Trimming stripped 4 bases from V and 7 bases from J, with 16 bases between. This CDR3 reads CASSSLGGFIEAFF. CDR3 nucleotide sequence: TGTGCCAGCAGCTCCCTGGGAGGATTCATTGAAGCTTTCTTT.

The chain employs TRBV6-1 and TRBJ2-5, with 8 bases lining up with TRBD1. CDR3 size: 14 residues. V shed 5 bases and J 3 bases; nucleotides not matched to a gene: 5. Germline lookup yields CDR1 MNHNS and CDR2 SASEGT. CDR3 loop: CASSPGGPKETQYF. As DNA, the CDR3 is TGTGCCAGCAGTCCAGGGGGCCCGAAAGAGACCCAGTACTTC.

This chain links TRBV2 with TRBJ2-5, with 10 bases identical to TRBD1. This CDR3 has 15 amino acids. Trimming removed 4 bases from V and 5 bases from J; junction bases left unmatched: 7. Germline CDR1 and CDR2: SNHLY and FYNNEI. CDR3 region: CASSVRDRGEETQYF. The DNA for the CDR3 is TGTGCCAGCAGTGTTAGGGACAGGGGAGAGGAGACCCAGTACTTC.

This clonotype occurred many times. The chain combines TRBV7-9 with TRBJ2-5, with 13 bases lining up with TRBD2. The CDR3 contains 12 residues. Germline trimming cut 10 bases from V and 10 bases from J; bases unmatched to any gene: 6. Per the germline V gene, CDR1 is SEHNR and CDR2 is FQNEAQ (reference sequence). As DNA, the CDR3 is TGTGCCACAGGACTAGCGGGAGAGGGCCAGTACTTC. Amino acid sequence: CATGLAGEGQYF.

This chain joins TRBV2 and TRBJ2-5; TRBD1 agrees at 9 bases. Trimming took 11 bases from V and 1 from J; bases not matched to a gene: 8. The germline V gene encodes CDR1 SNHLY and CDR2 FYNNEI. The CDR3 is made up of 14 amino acids. The CDR3 here is CASRDRVGQETQYF. In DNA form, the CDR3 reads TGTGCCTCGCGGGACAGGGTCGGCCAAGAGACCCAGTACTTC.

This clonotype was observed many times. The V gene is TRBV11-2, the J gene TRBJ2-1, with 12 bases identical to TRBD2. Looked up from germline, CDR1 is SGHAT and CDR2 is FQNNGV. The CDR3 loop spans 14 amino acids. The V segment lost 6 bases and the J segment 8 bases; nucleotides outside the gene matches: 5. The CDR3 nucleotides read TGTGCCAGCAGGCCTAGCGGGGGGGCCCATGAGCAGTTCTTC. Protein product: CASRPSGGAHEQFF. The full variable domain, with the rest looked up from reference TRBV11-2 and TRBJ2-1, is EAGVAQSPRYKIIEKRQSVAFWCNPISGHATLYWYQQILGQGPKLLIQFQNNGVVDDSQLPKDRFSAERLKGVDSTLKIQPAKLEDSAVYLCASRPSGGAHEQFFGPGTRLTVL.

The J gene is TRBJ1-4, the V gene TRBV6-2 or TRBV6-3; 7 nucleotides line up with TRBD1. Germline CDR1 MNHEY, CDR2 SVGEGT. The length of the CDR3 is 15 residues. Trimming took 7 bases from V and 8 from J; bases not matched to a gene: 13. CDR3 sequence (DNA): TGTGCCAGCATGGGGACAGCCTCCTCCCGGGAAAAACTGTTTTTT. Encoded protein: CASMGTASSREKLFF.

This clonotype has at least ten counts. J is TRBJ2-3 and V is TRBV2; unclear D gene. Per the germline V gene, CDR1 is SNHLY and CDR2 is FYNNEI. This CDR3 is 14 amino acids long. Deletions cut 5 bases from V and 2 bases from J, with 11 bases between. CDR3 sequence reads: CASSIFRDTDTQYF. The CDR3 nucleotides read TGTGCCAGCAGTATCTTTAGGGACACAGATACGCAGTATTTT.

This clonotype was counted a few times. The chain has TRBV6-2 or TRBV6-3 and TRBJ2-3; TRBD2 agrees at 11 bases. The CDR3 length is 16 residues. CDR1 is MNHEY, CDR2 SVGEGT, per germline. V gave up 6 bases and J gave up 6 bases; unmatched junction bases: 11. DNA of the CDR3: TGTGCCAGCAGCCACGGGACTAGCGGCGTAGGGGATACGCAGTATTTT. Encoded protein: CASSHGTSGVGDTQYF.

The CDR3 DNA is TGTGCCAGCAGCGACCCAGGGGGGCGAACGGGAGAGACCCAGTACTTC. It specifies CASSDPGGRTGETQYF. V gene TRBV7-6 combines with J gene TRBJ2-5; D may be TRBD1 (7 bases). Germline V CDR1 and CDR2: SGHVS, FNYEAQ. V lost 5 bases and J 4 bases, leaving 20 bases between the germline ends. CDR3 length equals 16 residues. Full variable domain (rest looked up from reference TRBV7-6 and TRBJ2-5): GAGVSQSPRYKVTKRGQDVALRCDPISGHVSLYWYRQALGQGPEFLTYFNYEAQQDKSGLPNDRFSAERPEGSISTLTIQRTEQRDSAMYRCASSDPGGRTGETQYFGPGTRLLVL.

In this sample, this clonotype turned up a few times. The chain is built from TRBV7-6 and TRBJ1-1; D is undetermined. The CDR3 is 16 amino acids. In germline, CDR1 is SGHVS, CDR2 FNYEAQ. Trimming removed 5 bases at V and 0 bases at J, with 16 bases between. The CDR3 DNA sequence: TGTGCCAGCAGCGCACAACCAGGACCTATGAACACTGAAGCTTTCTTT. Its protein is CASSAQPGPMNTEAFF. The variable domain in full, with the rest retrieved from reference TRBV7-6 and TRBJ1-1, is GAGVSQSPRYKVTKRGQDVALRCDPISGHVSLYWYRQALGQGPEFLTYFNYEAQQDKSGLPNDRFSAERPEGSISTLTIQRTEQRDSAMYRCASSAQPGPMNTEAFFGQGTRLTVV.

This clonotype was counted ten times or more. This chain connects TRBV14 to TRBJ1-1, with 7 nucleotides matching TRBD1. This CDR3 is 14 amino acids long. Looked up from germline, CDR1 is SGHDN and CDR2 is FVKESK. V lost 4 bases to trimming and J lost 6 bases; unmatched junction nucleotides: 8. The CDR3 DNA sequence: TGTGCCAGCAGCCGAACAGGGGTGATGCCTGAAGCTTTCTTT. Translated: CASSRTGVMPEAFF.

The CDR3 DNA follows: TGTGCCAGCACCCAAGAGGGGGACGAGCAGTACTTC. It encodes CASTQEGDEQYF. The chain joins TRBV5-5 to TRBJ2-7, with D perhaps matching TRBD1 (6 bases). The V gene lost 6 bases and the J gene lost 5 bases, with 12 bases spanning the gap. Germline CDR1 is SGHKS and CDR2 is YYEKEE (reference sequence). CDR3 length: 12 amino acids.

This clonotype has only a few counts. The rearrangement links TRBV28 to TRBJ1-2; the D gene is possibly TRBD1 (5 bases). Trimming removed 6 bases at V and 6 bases at J, with 14 bases between. The CDR3 consists of 13 residues. Germline V gene sequence: CDR1 MDHEN, CDR2 SYDVKM. CDR3 sequence (DNA): TGTGCCAGCAGGAGACAGAGGGAGGATGGCTACACCTTC. Amino acid sequence: CASRRQREDGYTF.

CDR3 in amino acids: CSAPDPTSSTDTQYF. In DNA form, the CDR3 reads TGCAGTGCTCCAGACCCGACTAGCAGCACAGATACGCAGTATTTT. V and J are TRBV20-1 and TRBJ2-3, with 7 nucleotides matching TRBD2. Germline V gene lookup returns CDR1 DFQATT and CDR2 SNEGSKA (reference sequence). The V gene end was trimmed by 5 bases and the J gene end by 0 bases; junction bases not matched to a gene: 8. The length of the CDR3 is 15 residues.

Ten or more counts support this clonotype. The rearrangement joins TRBV30 to TRBJ1-1; 10 bases agree with TRBD1. Germline assignment: CDR1 GTSNPN and CDR2 SVGIG (reference sequence). The length of the CDR3 is 15 residues. The trim removed 1 base at V and 5 bases at J, leaving 7 bases unmatched. The CDR3 protein is CAWSALGQGQTEAFF. Written as DNA, the CDR3 is TGTGCCTGGAGTGCCCTGGGACAGGGGCAAACTGAAGCTTTCTTT. The full variable domain, in which reference TRBV30 and TRBJ1-1 provide the parts outside the CDR3, is SQTIHQWPATLVQPVGSPLSLECTVEGTSNPNLYWYRQAAGRGLQLLFYSVGIGQISSEVPQNLSASRPQDRQFILSSKKLLLSDSGFYLCAWSALGQGQTEAFFGQGTRLTVV.

This clonotype has just a few counts. The chain recombines TRBV7-9 with TRBJ1-1; D remains ambiguous. The CDR3 has 13 amino acids. Trimming removed 6 bases from V and 4 bases from J, with 12 bases in between. Germline assignment: CDR1 SEHNR and CDR2 FQNEAQ (reference sequence). In DNA, the CDR3 is TGTGCCAGCAGTAGCCAGGAGGGCACTGAAGCTTTCTTT. Encoded protein: CASSSQEGTEAFF. The entire variable domain, with the rest obtained from reference TRBV7-9 and TRBJ1-1, is as follows: DTGVSQNPRHKITKRGQNVTFRCDPISEHNRLYWYRQTLGQGPEFLTYFQNEAQLEKSRLLSDRFSAERPKGSFSTLEIQRTEQGDSAMYLCASSSQEGTEAFFGQGTRLTVV.

V gene TRBV30 combines with J gene TRBJ2-7, with 11 bases that match TRBD1. The V gene end was trimmed by 5 bases and the J gene end by 6 bases; junction bases not matched to a gene: 9. This CDR3 spans 14 amino acids. Germline values: CDR1 GTSNPN, CDR2 SVGIG (reference sequence). This CDR3 reads CAWDAGTGGSEQYF. The CDR3 nucleotides are TGTGCCTGGGACGCCGGGACAGGGGGTTCCGAGCAGTACTTC.

Notes on this clonotype: Possible read error: a much larger clone is one base away. The V call is TRBV28, the J call TRBJ2-7; a possible D gene is TRBD2 (5 bases). The CDR3 length is 14 residues. V lost 5 bases and J lost 3, with 14 bases in between. Germline loops: CDR1 MDHEN, CDR2 SYDVKM. CDR3 residues: CASSVEGLNYEQYF. The CDR3 DNA sequence: TGTGCCAGCAGTGTGGAAGGACTTAACTACGAGCAGTACTTC.

As regards this clonotype: Possible read error: a much larger clone is one base away. The chain has TRBV10-3 and TRBJ1-2; unclear D gene. There are 13 residues in the CDR3. Germline CDR1 is ENHRY and CDR2 is SYGVKD. The CDR3 region has the DNA TGTGCCATCAGTGAGGCAGCTAACTATAGCTACACCTTC. Its protein is CAISEAANYSYTF.

The chain joins TRBV7-9 to TRBJ1-1, with TRBD1 matching over 7 bases. The germline gives CDR1 SEHNR, CDR2 FQNEAQ (reference sequence). V shed 3 bases and J 6 bases; nucleotides not matched to a gene: 10. CDR3 length: 15 residues. The CDR3 DNA follows: TGTGCCAGCAGCTTCTCGTTTGGACAGGCGGCTGAAGCTTTCTTT. It codes for CASSFSFGQAAEAFF. Supplemented by reference TRBV7-9 and TRBJ1-1, the full variable domain reads DTGVSQNPRHKITKRGQNVTFRCDPISEHNRLYWYRQTLGQGPEFLTYFQNEAQLEKSRLLSDRFSAERPKGSFSTLEIQRTEQGDSAMYLCASSFSFGQAAEAFFGQGTRLTVV.

This clonotype was counted only a few times. This rearrangement joins TRBV12-5 to TRBJ1-6, with a possible D match to TRBD1 (5 bases). Trimming shortened V by 3 bases and J by 9 bases, and 9 bases separated the two germline ends. The germline V gene encodes CDR1 LGHNT and CDR2 FRNRAP. The CDR3 is 13 amino acids. The CDR3 DNA sequence: TGTGCTAGTGGTTTTCAGGGATCTTCACCCCTCCACTTT. Translating gives CASGFQGSSPLHF.

This clonotype was detected ten times or more. This chain links TRBV12-3 or TRBV12-4 with TRBJ2-7; perhaps TRBD1 as D (6 bases). CDR3 length: 14 residues. Trimming stripped 2 bases from V and 3 bases from J, with 11 bases between. In DNA, the CDR3 is TGTGCCAGCAGTTTACGTGAACAGGGCTACGAGCAGTACTTC. Translation: CASSLREQGYEQYF.

This clonotype was detected only a few times. The V call is TRBV29-1, the J call TRBJ1-4; no clear D. Trimming left V 1 base short and J 8 bases short, with 11 bases between. This CDR3 contains 13 residues. Germline values: CDR1 SQVTM, CDR2 ANQGSEA. The CDR3 DNA is TGCAGCGTTGAAGTGGGAGTGGGCGAAAAACTGTTTTTT. Protein sequence: CSVEVGVGEKLFF.